Listed below are T cell receptor beta chains from one sample, sequenced in a study of blood T cell repertoires in COVID-19. Clones were sequenced by immunoSEQ multiplex PCR, and TCRdb holds only the in-frame ones, with some missing. The sample shows 95,000 to 120,000 clones, nearly 90% of them seen only once. Sample: peripheral blood. The receptors here all came from an older woman who had recovered from COVID-19. The CDR3 runs from the conserved cysteine through the conserved F or W. A D gene is named only where the DNA matches it firmly. Not every row has a clone size; where given, it reads once, few, many or a size class.

-	TRBJ2-7	TRBV5-4	-	TGTGCCAGCAGCTCGGGCGGGGCCTCCTACGAGCAGTACTTC	CASSSGGASYEQYF
-	TRBJ2-1	TRBV11-1	-	TGTGCCAGCAGCCGAAGCGGGTCGGATGAGCAGTTCTTC	CASSRSGSDEQFF
once	TRBJ2-7	TRBV9	TRBD2	TGTGCCAGCAGCCCCAACCCCGGGAGGGGTTCCTACGAGCAGTACTTC	CASSPNPGRGSYEQYF
-	TRBJ2-3	TRBV5-1	TRBD2	TGCGCCAGCAGCTGGAAACTAGCGGGAGGGAACGTGGATACGCAGTATTTT	CASSWKLAGGNVDTQYF
-	TRBJ2-5	TRBV7-2	TRBD1	TGTGCCAGCAGTTGGGACAGGGAAGAGACCCAGTACTTC	CASSWDREETQYF
few	TRBJ2-2	TRBV12-5	-	TGTGCTAGTGGTTTGCCCGACACCGGGGAGCTGTTTTTT	CASGLPDTGELFF
-	TRBJ2-7	TRBV2	-	TGTGCCAGCGGGGGCACTCCCTACGAGCAGTACTTC	CASGGTPYEQYF
-	TRBJ2-3	TRBV4-2	TRBD2	TGTGCCAGCAGCCAAGGTCAAGGGGAGGGGATAGATACGCAGTATTTT	CASSQGQGEGIDTQYF
-	TRBJ2-3	TRBV7-2	-	TGTGCCAGCAGCAATAAACGGGATAGCACAGATACGCAGTATTTT	CASSNKRDSTDTQYF
few	TRBJ1-5	TRBV7-9	-	TGTGCCAGCAGCTTGGAGGGGATCCAGCCCCAGCATTTT	CASSLEGIQPQHF